This T cell receptor (beta chain) came from a study of cytomegalovirus exposure and HLA in healthy donors. The study ran its PCR with 60 Vbeta and 13 Jbeta primers. This table comes from immunoSEQ multiplex PCR, and its TCRdb copy is limited to in-frame clones, with some not included. The sample yields approximately 110,000 clones, under 85% seen once. This clone has just a few counts. Its antigen remains unknown. Germline V gene sequence: CDR1 SGHVS, CDR2 FQNEAQ. V was trimmed by 5 bases and J by 0 bases, leaving 8 bases between them. The length of the CDR3 is 13 residues. Findings and caveats of the study: A few chains linked to CMV were shown in vitro to be specific for CMV antigens. With further analysis later on, most CMV-associated TCR beta chains appeared HLA-restricted. Associated with cytomegalovirus, according to the listing, were approximately 160 TCR beta chains.

This sequence was found in a young man in good health and CMV-seronegative. Sequenced: PBMCs. The V and J genes are TRBV7-8 and TRBJ2-7, with TRBD1 as a possible D gene (5 bases). CDR3 loop: CASSQQVSYEQYF. In DNA, the CDR3 is TGTGCCAGCAGCCAACAGGTCTCCTACGAGCAGTACTTC. The variable domain in full, completed from reference TRBV7-8 and TRBJ2-7, reads GAGVSQSPRYKVAKRGQDVALRCDPISGHVSLFWYQQALGQGPEFLTYFQNEAQLDKSGLPSDRFFAERPEGSVSTLKIQRTQQEDSAVYLCASSQQVSYEQYFGPGTRLTVT.